A single sample is the source of the 8 T cell receptor beta chains below, sequenced in a study of blood T cell repertoires in COVID-19. Sequencing was performed with immunoSEQ multiplex PCR; in TCRdb, only in-frame clones are kept and a portion is missing. This sample has around 150,000 clones; approximately 88% occur once, and the top ten carry less than 8.5%. Sequenced material: PBMCs or T cells enriched from blood (not recorded which). The receptors here all came from a woman aged 45-60 years who had recovered from COVID-19.

The chain recombines TRBV19 with TRBJ2-1, with D tentatively TRBD2 (5 bases). Germline loops: CDR1 LNHDA, CDR2 SQIVND (reference sequence). This CDR3 region has 14 residues. Trimming stripped 1 base from V and 7 bases from J, with 11 bases between. CDR3 loop: CASSIGPGLNEQFF. Here the CDR3 DNA reads TGTGCCAGTAGTATAGGTCCGGGGTTGAATGAGCAGTTCTTC.

V is TRBV24-1 and J is TRBJ1-2; the D gene is possibly TRBD1 (5 bases). V was cut by 9 bases and J by 3 bases, with 19 bases left in between. Germline CDR1 and CDR2: KGHDR and SFDVKD. The CDR3 contains 15 residues. The CDR3: CATWRGPSSYYGYTF. The CDR3 DNA reads TGTGCCACCTGGCGGGGACCAAGTTCGTACTATGGCTACACCTTC.

CDR3 sequence reads: CASSLERRVFTEAFF. The DNA of the CDR3 is TGTGCCAGCAGCTTAGAGCGCAGAGTATTTACTGAAGCTTTCTTT. The chain employs TRBV7-2 and TRBJ1-1; no clear D gene. Trimming cost V 1 base and J 5 bases, with 14 bases left between them. The length of the CDR3 is 15 residues. In germline, CDR1 is SGHTA, CDR2 FQGNSA.

This clone has more than one count but fewer than ten. The chain links TRBV29-1 to TRBJ1-1; D is perhaps TRBD1 (6 bases). V gave up 7 bases and J gave up 1 base, with 16 bases separating them. Germline V gene data show CDR1 as SQVTM and CDR2 as ANQGSEA. The CDR3 has 14 residues. The CDR3 spells CSGGMTGQNTEAFF. CDR3 in DNA: TGCAGCGGGGGCATGACAGGCCAGAACACTGAAGCTTTCTTT.

This clone appeared a single time. V gene TRBV5-4 combines with J gene TRBJ2-2; 7 bases line up with TRBD1. This CDR3 region has 15 residues. CDR1 is SGHNT, CDR2 YYREEE, per germline (reference sequence). Trimming took 4 bases from V and 3 from J; bases not matched to a gene: 6. The chain's CDR3 is CASSGTGVYTGELFF. The CDR3 DNA reads TGTGCCAGCAGCGGTACAGGGGTATACACCGGGGAGCTGTTTTTT. The complete variable domain, with remaining parts taken from reference TRBV5-4 and TRBJ2-2, reads ETGVTQSPTHLIKTRGQQVTLRCSSQSGHNTVSWYQQALGQGPQFIFQYYREEENGRGNFPPRFSGLQFPNYSSELNVNALELDDSALYLCASSGTGVYTGELFFGEGSRLTVL.

The chain couples TRBV7-6 to TRBJ2-5; 8 bases match TRBD2. Trimming at V came to 1 base and at J to 5 bases, leaving 12 bases not matched to a gene. Germline CDR1 and CDR2: SGHVS and FNYEAQ. CDR3 length: 17 residues. This chain's CDR3 is CASSLGFRGGFGETQYF. In nucleotides, the CDR3 is TGTGCCAGCAGCTTAGGGTTTCGCGGGGGGTTTGGGGAGACCCAGTACTTC.

This clone appeared once. The chain recombines TRBV9 with TRBJ2-1, with 8 bases identical to TRBD2. The CDR3 contains 16 residues. Germline CDR1 is SGDLS and CDR2 is YYNGEE. The ends lost 0 bases at V and 9 bases at J; junction bases unmatched: 11. The CDR3 is CASSVAPGLGQGEQFF. For the CDR3, the DNA is TGTGCCAGCAGCGTAGCCCCGGGACTAGGGCAGGGTGAGCAGTTCTTC.

This chain connects TRBV3-1 (or the pseudogene TRBV3-2) to TRBJ1-3; possibly TRBD1 for D (6 bases). In germline, CDR1 is LGHDT, CDR2 YNNKEL (reference sequence). V was trimmed by 3 bases and J by 8 bases, leaving 23 bases between them. This CDR3 comprises 17 residues. The CDR3 here is CASSQAPPTGAQDTIYF. The CDR3 DNA sequence: TGTGCCAGCAGCCAGGCCCCCCCGACAGGAGCTCAGGACACCATATATTTT.